These 9 T cell receptor beta chains share one sample of origin, sequenced in a study of metastatic and nonmetastatic thyroid tumors. TCRdb reprocessed the PCR reads using MiXCR. The data hold about 20,000 clones, with 12% observed a single time. Nobody among the patients had been given any treatment before thyroid surgery. Sequencing was done on a sample of blood. These receptors all come from a male donor with papillary thyroid cancer or a benign thyroid nodule (not recorded which). Some clones in this sample may be carry-over from other donors' samples.

This clone was detected ten times or more. The junction departs from the called germline gene at one end, perhaps through a read error. The sample contains more than one DNA sequence encoding this CDR3. The CDR3 DNA reads TGTAGCGTTGTCGACGGCCCGGGGGCTTTCTTT. Amino acid sequence: CSVVDGPGAFF. This chain uses TRBV29-1 with TRBJ1-1, with unresolved D. The length of the CDR3 is 11 residues. Per germline, CDR1 SQVTM and CDR2 ANQGSEA.

This clone was recorded at least ten times. This chain links TRBV29-1 with TRBJ2-2, with D perhaps matching TRBD2 (7 bases). The CDR3 sequence is 11 residues long. The V end lost 7 bases, the J end lost 7 bases, and 10 bases lay between the germline ends. Germline CDR1 SQVTM, CDR2 ANQGSEA. CDR3 in DNA: TGCAGCGGGGGGGGCGGCGGGGAGCTGTTTTTT. It yields the protein CSGGGGGELFF.

This clone was counted at least ten times. CDR3 DNA sequence: TGTGCCAGCAGTATTCATGACGGTGGGGGATACGAGCAGTACTTC. Amino acids: CASSIHDGGGYEQYF. The chain carries TRBV6-2 or TRBV6-3 and TRBJ2-7; perhaps D is TRBD1 or TRBD2 (5 bases each). CDR3 size: 15 residues. CDR1 MNHEY and CDR2 SVGEGT come from the germline V gene. V lost 5 bases to trimming and J lost 4 bases, with 18 bases between them.

This clone was picked up many times. V gene TRBV5-1 combines with J gene TRBJ2-3; 10 bases are a match to TRBD2. CDR1 and CDR2 (germline): SGHRS, YFSETQ. V was pared by 5 bases and J by 2 bases, with 5 bases of the junction left unmatched. The CDR3 runs 15 residues. CDR3 sequence reads: CASSTGLADTDTQYF. Here the CDR3 DNA reads TGCGCCAGCAGTACTGGACTAGCGGACACAGATACGCAGTATTTT.

This clone was detected many times. The same CDR3 is also encoded by other DNA sequences in this sample. The chain carries TRBV28 and TRBJ1-3; D unresolved. The CDR3 totals 16 residues. Germline V gene lookup returns CDR1 MDHEN and CDR2 SYDVKM. V lost 8 bases to trimming and J lost 4 bases, with 21 bases between them. The CDR3 here is CASSTFRARIGNTIYF. CDR3 DNA sequence: TGTGCCAGCTCTACTTTCCGGGCCCGTATCGGAAACACCATATATTTT.

This clone is medium-sized. V gene TRBV28 combines with J gene TRBJ2-7, with 10 bases fitting TRBD2. The CDR3 extends over 13 amino acids. The germline gives CDR1 MDHEN, CDR2 SYDVKM. V was clipped by 6 bases and J by 3 bases; unmatched bases: 2. As DNA, the CDR3 is TGTGCCAGCAGAGGACTAGCGGTCTACGAGCAGTACTTC. This gives the protein CASRGLAVYEQYF.

There are many counts of this clone. The rearrangement joins TRBV7-9 to TRBJ2-3; D is uncertain. Germline values: CDR1 SEHNR, CDR2 FQNEAQ (reference sequence). V gave up 1 base and J gave up 4 bases, with 12 bases separating them. The CDR3 totals 15 residues. The DNA for the CDR3 is TGTGCCAGCAGCTTAGGAGCGTCCGGGCCAGATACGCAGTATTTT. Its protein product is CASSLGASGPDTQYF.

The chain couples TRBV20-1 to TRBJ2-5; a weak D match, TRBD2 (7 bases). V lost 3 bases to trimming and J lost 5 bases, with 19 bases between them. From germline, CDR1 is DFQATT and CDR2 SNEGSKA (reference sequence). The length of the CDR3 is 15 residues. The CDR3 region is CSASFGGTMIETQYF. CDR3 sequence (DNA): TGCAGTGCTAGTTTCGGGGGGACAATGATCGAGACCCAGTACTTC.

There are many counts of this clone. This rearrangement joins TRBV11-1 to TRBJ2-3; 9 bases are shared with TRBD2. CDR1 is SGHAT, CDR2 FQDESV, per germline (reference sequence). The CDR3 is 17 amino acids. V lost 0 bases and J lost 2; bases outside the gene matches: 6. CDR3 region: CASSLAISGSLTDTQYF. In DNA, the CDR3 is TGTGCCAGCAGCTTAGCGATTAGCGGGAGCCTCACAGATACGCAGTATTTT.